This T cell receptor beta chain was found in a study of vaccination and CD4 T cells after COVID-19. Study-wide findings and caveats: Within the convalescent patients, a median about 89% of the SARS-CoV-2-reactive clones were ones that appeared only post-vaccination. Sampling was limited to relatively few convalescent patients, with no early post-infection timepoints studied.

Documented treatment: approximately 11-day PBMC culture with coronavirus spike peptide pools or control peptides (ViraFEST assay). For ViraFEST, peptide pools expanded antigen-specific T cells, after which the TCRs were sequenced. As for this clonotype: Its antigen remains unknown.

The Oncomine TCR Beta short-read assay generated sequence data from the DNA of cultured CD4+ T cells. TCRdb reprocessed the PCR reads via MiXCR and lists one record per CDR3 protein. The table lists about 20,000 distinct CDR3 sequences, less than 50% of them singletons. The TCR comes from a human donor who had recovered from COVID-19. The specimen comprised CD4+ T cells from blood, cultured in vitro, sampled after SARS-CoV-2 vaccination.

The CDR3, as DNA: TGCAGTGCTAGACAAGGACTAGCGGGAGTTACCCAGTACTTC. Residues: CSARQGLAGVTQYF. The genes are TRBV20-1 and TRBJ2-5; 13 bases are a match to TRBD2. CDR1 and CDR2 (germline): DFQATT, SNEGSKA (reference sequence). There are 14 residues in the CDR3. V dropped 2 bases and J dropped 8; count of bases not matched to a gene: 5.